This T cell receptor (beta chain) was recorded in a study of cytomegalovirus exposure and HLA in healthy donors. The study's findings and limits: Highest at DRB1 and lowest at HLA-C, TCR association rates differed among HLA loci in a later analysis. There were over 150 TCR beta chains listed as cytomegalovirus-associated.

A remark on this clone: Its antigen is undetermined.

PCR primers comprised 60 Vbeta and 13 Jbeta primers. Original methodology: Later work found about 80 million unique TCR beta chains, with roughly 11 million shared. Repertoires were generated with immunoSEQ multiplex PCR, while TCRdb's copy carries only in-frame clones and drops some. V and J calls and clone size are as listed in that table; D and trimming were resolved from the DNA. The table has approximately 70,000 clones, under 80% seen once. Material: PBMCs. The sequence came from a male donor in good health and CMV-seropositive.

The CDR3 here is CASSLQTRDNEQFF. The CDR3 DNA follows: TGTGCCAGCAGCCTCCAGACAAGAGACAATGAGCAGTTCTTC. The chain uses TRBV6-1 and TRBJ2-1; no definite D call. This CDR3 is 14 amino acids long. Germline CDR1 reads MNHNS; CDR2 reads SASEGT. Trimming removed 6 bases at V and 5 bases at J, with 14 bases between.